This T cell receptor (beta chain) was observed in a study of blood T cell repertoires in COVID-19. TCRdb's table, derived via immunoSEQ multiplex PCR, lists solely in-frame clones and lacks some. The sample consists of roughly 120,000 clones, approximately 85% of them appearing once. Germline values: CDR1 MDHEN, CDR2 SYDVKM. The CDR3 covers 18 residues. The V gene lost 2 bases and the J gene lost 4 bases, with 23 bases spanning the gap. The V gene is TRBV28, the J gene TRBJ1-1; D possibly corresponds to TRBD1 (6 bases). The sequenced sample was peripheral blood. The TCR comes from an elderly woman with COVID-19, enrolled during active disease. CDR3 sequence (DNA): TGTGCCAGCAGTTTAACGGTTAATTGGAGGGGAGGGGGCACTGAAGCTTTCTTT. This codes for CASSLTVNWRGGGTEAFF.